The source of this TCR beta chain is a study of CDR3 diversity in severe acne. The V gene's germline CDR1 is SNHLY and CDR2 FYNNEI. The ends lost 4 bases at V and 6 bases at J; junction bases unmatched: 3. The length of the CDR3 is 13 residues. TCRdb redid the calling of the PCR reads with MiXCR, one entry per CDR3 protein. The sample holds about 97,000 distinct CDR3 sequences, 51% seen once. Material: blood. The chain recombines TRBV2 with TRBJ2-1, with 7 bases lining up with TRBD2. The sequence was obtained from a male donor with acne. CDR3 region: CASSGTSVNEQFF. The CDR3 DNA reads as TGTGCCAGCAGTGGGACTAGTGTCAATGAGCAGTTCTTC.